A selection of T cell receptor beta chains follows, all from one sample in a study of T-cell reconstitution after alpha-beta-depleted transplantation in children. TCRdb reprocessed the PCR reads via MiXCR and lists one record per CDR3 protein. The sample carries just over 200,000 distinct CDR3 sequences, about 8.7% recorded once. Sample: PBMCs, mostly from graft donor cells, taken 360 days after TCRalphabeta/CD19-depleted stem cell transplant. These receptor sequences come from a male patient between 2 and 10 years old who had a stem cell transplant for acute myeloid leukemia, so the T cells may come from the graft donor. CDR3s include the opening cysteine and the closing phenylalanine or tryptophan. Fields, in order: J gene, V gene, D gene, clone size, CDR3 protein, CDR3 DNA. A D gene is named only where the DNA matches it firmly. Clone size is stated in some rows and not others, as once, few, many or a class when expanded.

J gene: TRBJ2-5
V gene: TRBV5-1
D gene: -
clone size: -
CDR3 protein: CASSLESVQYF
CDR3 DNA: TGCGCCAGCAGCTTGGAGTCGGTTCAGTACTTC

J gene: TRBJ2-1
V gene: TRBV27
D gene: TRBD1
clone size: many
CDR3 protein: CASSHRGLVYNEQFF
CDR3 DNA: TGTGCCAGCAGTCACAGGGGGCTTGTCTACAATGAGCAGTTCTTC

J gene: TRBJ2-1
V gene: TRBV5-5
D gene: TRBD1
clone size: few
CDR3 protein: CASTRDRATTRVNEQFF
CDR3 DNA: TGTGCCAGCACCAGGGACAGGGCCACTACACGGGTCAATGAGCAGTTCTTC

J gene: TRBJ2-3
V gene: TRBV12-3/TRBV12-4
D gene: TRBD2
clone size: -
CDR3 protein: CASTPSSGGANTQYF
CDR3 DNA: TGTGCCAGCACCCCGAGTAGCGGGGGGGCAAATACGCAGTATTTT

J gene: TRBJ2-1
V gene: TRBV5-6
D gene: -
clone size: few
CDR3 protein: CASSRVVARYGGEQFF
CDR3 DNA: TGTGCCAGCAGCCGCGTTGTAGCTAGATATGGGGGTGAGCAGTTCTTC

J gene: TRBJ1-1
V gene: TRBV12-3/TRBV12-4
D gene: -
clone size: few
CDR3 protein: CASSPYGTVNTEAFF
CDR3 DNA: TGTGCCAGCAGCCCATACGGGACTGTTAACACTGAAGCTTTCTTT

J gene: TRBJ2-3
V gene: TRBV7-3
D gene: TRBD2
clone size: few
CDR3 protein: CASSLRASGRTDTQYF
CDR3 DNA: TGTGCCAGCAGCTTAAGGGCTAGCGGACGCACAGATACGCAGTATTTT

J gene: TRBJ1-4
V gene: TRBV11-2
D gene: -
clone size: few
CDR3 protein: CASSFSGAGEKLFF
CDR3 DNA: TGTGCCAGCAGCTTCTCAGGGGCAGGGGAAAAACTGTTTTTT

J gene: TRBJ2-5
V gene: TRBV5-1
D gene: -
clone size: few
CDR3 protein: CASSLVLGSFSETQYF
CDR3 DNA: TGCGCCAGCAGCTTGGTTCTAGGGTCATTTTCAGAGACCCAGTACTTC

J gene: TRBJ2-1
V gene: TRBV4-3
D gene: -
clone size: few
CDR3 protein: CASSQERGFGRGNEQFF
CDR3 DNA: TGCGCCAGCAGCCAAGAGAGGGGTTTCGGTAGGGGCAATGAGCAGTTCTTC

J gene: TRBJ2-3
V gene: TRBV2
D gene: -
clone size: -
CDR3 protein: CASNPLGLATDTQYF
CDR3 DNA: TGTGCCAGCAACCCGTTAGGGCTAGCGACAGATACGCAGTATTTT

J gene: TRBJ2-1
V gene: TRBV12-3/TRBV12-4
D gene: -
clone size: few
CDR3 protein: CASTPGLTLVNEQFF
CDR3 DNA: TGTGCCAGCACCCCCGGGTTGACCCTGGTCAATGAGCAGTTCTTC

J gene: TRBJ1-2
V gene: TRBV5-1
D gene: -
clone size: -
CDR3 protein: CASTRPGEVGYTF
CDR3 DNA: TGCGCCAGCACCCGGCCAGGGGAGGTTGGCTACACCTTC

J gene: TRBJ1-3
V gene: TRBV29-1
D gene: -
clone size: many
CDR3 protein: CSVGETSGGRGSGNTIYF
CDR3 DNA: TGCAGCGTTGGGGAGACTTCTGGGGGCAGGGGCTCTGGAAACACCATATATTTT

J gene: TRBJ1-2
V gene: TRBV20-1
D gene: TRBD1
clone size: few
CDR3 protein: CSAQRDRGYTF
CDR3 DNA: TGCAGTGCCCAGCGGGACAGGGGCTACACCTTC

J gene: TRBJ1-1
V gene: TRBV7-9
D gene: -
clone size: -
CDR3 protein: CASSLGWNTEAFF
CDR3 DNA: TGTGCCAGCAGCTTGGGGTGGAACACTGAAGCTTTCTTT

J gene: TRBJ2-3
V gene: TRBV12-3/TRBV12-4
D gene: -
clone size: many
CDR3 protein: CASSFSSRATDTQYF
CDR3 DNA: TGTGCCAGCAGTTTCTCTAGCCGGGCCACAGATACGCAGTATTTT

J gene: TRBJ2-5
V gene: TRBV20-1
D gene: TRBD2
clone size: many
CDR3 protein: CSARRWASGEKTQYF
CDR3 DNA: TGCAGTGCTAGACGATGGGCTAGCGGGGAAAAGACCCAGTACTTC

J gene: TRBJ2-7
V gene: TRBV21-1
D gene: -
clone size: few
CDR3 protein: CASSKGGSYEQYF
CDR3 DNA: TGTGCCAGCAGCAAAGGCGGGTCCTACGAGCAGTACTTC

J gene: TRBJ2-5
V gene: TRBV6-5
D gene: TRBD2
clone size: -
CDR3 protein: CASSYLRASGSQETQYF
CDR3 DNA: TGTGCCAGCAGTTATCTCCGGGCTAGCGGATCCCAAGAGACCCAGTACTTC

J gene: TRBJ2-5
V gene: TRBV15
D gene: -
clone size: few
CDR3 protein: CATRWYLQETQYF
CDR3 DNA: TGTGCCACTCGGTGGTACCTTCAAGAGACCCAGTACTTC

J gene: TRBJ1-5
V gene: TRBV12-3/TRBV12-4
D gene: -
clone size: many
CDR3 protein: CASSPAGDSNQPQHF
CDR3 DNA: TGTGCCAGCAGCCCCGCCGGAGATAGCAATCAGCCCCAGCATTTT

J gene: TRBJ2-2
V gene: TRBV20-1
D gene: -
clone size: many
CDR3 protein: CSAETWAASNRELFF
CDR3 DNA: TGCAGTGCCGAAACATGGGCGGCCTCTAACCGGGAGCTGTTTTTT

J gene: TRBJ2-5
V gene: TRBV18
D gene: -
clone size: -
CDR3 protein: CASSPILGNQETQYF
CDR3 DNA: TGTGCCAGCTCACCAATTTTGGGCAACCAAGAGACCCAGTACTTC

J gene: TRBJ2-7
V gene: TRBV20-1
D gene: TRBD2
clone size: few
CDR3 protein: CSAKFSLAGGYEQYF
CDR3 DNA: TGCAGTGCAAAATTTTCTCTAGCGGGAGGCTACGAGCAGTACTTC

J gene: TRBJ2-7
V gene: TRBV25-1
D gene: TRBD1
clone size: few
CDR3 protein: CASSYSPQGNEQYF
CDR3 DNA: TGTGCCAGCAGTTATTCCCCACAGGGGAACGAGCAGTACTTC

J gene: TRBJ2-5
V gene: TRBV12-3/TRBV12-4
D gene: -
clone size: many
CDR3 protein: CASSPGAGEQETQYF
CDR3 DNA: TGTGCCAGCAGCCCGGGGGCGGGGGAACAAGAGACCCAGTACTTC

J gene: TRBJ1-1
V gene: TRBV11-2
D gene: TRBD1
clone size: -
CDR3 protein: CASSSDRVEAFF
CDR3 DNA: TGTGCCAGCAGCTCCGACAGGGTGGAAGCTTTCTTT

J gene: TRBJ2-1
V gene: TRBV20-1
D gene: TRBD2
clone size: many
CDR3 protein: CSATAGGPRQFF
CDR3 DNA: TGCAGTGCTACAGCGGGAGGGCCTCGGCAGTTCTTC

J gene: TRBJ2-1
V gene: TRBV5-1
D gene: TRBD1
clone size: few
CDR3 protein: CASSLTGGFYNEQFF
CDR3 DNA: TGCGCCAGCAGCTTGACAGGGGGATTTTACAATGAGCAGTTCTTC

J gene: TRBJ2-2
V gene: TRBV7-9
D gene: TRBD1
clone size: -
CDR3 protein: CASSSRDRLTGELFF
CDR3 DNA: TGTGCCAGCAGCAGCCGGGACAGGCTGACCGGGGAGCTGTTTTTT

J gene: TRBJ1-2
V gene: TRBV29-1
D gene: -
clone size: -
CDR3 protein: CSVEVQGRTRVDF
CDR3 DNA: TGCAGCGTTGAAGTCCAGGGTCGCACCCGAGTAGACTTC

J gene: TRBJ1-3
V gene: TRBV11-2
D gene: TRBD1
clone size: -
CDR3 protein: CASSRPGQGAQLKNTIYF
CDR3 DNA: TGTGCCAGCAGCCGACCGGGACAGGGGGCGCAACTCAAAAACACCATATATTTT

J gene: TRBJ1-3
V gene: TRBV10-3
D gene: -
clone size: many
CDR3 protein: CAISQATGNTIYF
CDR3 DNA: TGTGCCATCAGCCAGGCGACTGGAAACACCATATATTTT

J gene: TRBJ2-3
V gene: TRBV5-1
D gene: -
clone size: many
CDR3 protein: CASRLRTLRTASGDTQYF
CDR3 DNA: TGCGCCAGCAGATTGCGTACCCTCCGGACAGCCTCGGGAGATACGCAGTATTTT

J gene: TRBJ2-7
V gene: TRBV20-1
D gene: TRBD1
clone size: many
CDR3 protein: CSAQVGQGAYEQYF
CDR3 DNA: TGCAGTGCCCAGGTGGGACAGGGGGCATACGAGCAGTACTTC

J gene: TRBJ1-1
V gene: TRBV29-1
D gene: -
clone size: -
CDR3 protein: CSVDYRKNTEAFF
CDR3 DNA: TGCAGCGTTGATTACAGAAAGAACACTGAAGCTTTCTTT

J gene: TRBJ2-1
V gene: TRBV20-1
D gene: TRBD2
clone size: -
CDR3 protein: CSARVAGRNSYNEQFF
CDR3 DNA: TGCAGTGCTAGAGTAGCGGGTAGAAACTCCTACAATGAGCAGTTCTTC

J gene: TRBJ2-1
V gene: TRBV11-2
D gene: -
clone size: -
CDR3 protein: CASSLDRRGLQFF
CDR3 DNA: TGTGCCAGCAGCTTAGACCGCCGGGGGTTGCAGTTCTTC

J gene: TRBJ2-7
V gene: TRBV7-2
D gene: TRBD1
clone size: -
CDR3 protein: CASRYTGGAEQYF
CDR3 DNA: TGTGCCAGCAGATATACAGGGGGCGCCGAGCAGTACTTC

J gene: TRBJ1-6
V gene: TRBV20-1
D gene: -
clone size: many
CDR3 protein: CSARGPGIPSPLHF
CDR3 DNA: TGCAGTGCTAGGGGACCGGGAATACCTTCACCCCTCCACTTT

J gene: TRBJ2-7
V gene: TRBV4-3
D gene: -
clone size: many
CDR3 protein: CASSQGRSSYEQYF
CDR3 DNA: TGCGCCAGCAGCCAAGGCAGAAGCTCCTACGAGCAGTACTTC

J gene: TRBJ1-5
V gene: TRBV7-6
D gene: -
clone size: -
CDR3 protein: CASSPIGGVGTGQPQHF
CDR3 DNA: TGTGCCAGCAGCCCCATCGGGGGAGTCGGGACGGGTCAGCCCCAGCATTTT

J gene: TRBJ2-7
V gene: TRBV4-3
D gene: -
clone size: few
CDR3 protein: CASSPIRGNEQYF
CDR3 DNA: TGCGCCAGCAGCCCTATTAGGGGAAACGAGCAGTACTTC

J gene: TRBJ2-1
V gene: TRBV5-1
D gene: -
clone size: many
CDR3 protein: CASSLDGSSYNEQFF
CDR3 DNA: TGCGCCAGCAGCTTGGACGGGAGCTCCTACAATGAGCAGTTCTTC

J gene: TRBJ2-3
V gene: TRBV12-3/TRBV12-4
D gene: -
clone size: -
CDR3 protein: CASRAGLKGTDTQYF
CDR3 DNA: TGTGCCAGCAGGGCTGGACTTAAGGGGACAGATACGCAGTATTTT

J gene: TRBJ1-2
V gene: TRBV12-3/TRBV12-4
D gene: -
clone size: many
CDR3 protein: CASSLGQVYGYTF
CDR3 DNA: TGTGCCAGCAGTTTAGGTCAGGTCTATGGCTACACCTTC

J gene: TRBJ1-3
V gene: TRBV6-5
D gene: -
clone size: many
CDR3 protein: CASSYSLGPLSGNTIYF
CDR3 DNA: TGTGCCAGCAGTTACTCGCTGGGACCCCTCTCTGGAAACACCATATATTTT